The clone carrying this T cell receptor beta chain occurred a few times. The antigen is unknown. This entry is derived from a study of T-cell reconstitution after alpha-beta-depleted transplantation in children. Researchers prepared the TCRbeta library using unique molecular identifiers, the study reports. TCRdb re-derived calls from the PCR reads in MiXCR, one entry per CDR3 protein. The sample lists about 980,000 distinct CDR3 sequences, roughly 29% seen once, with about 28% in the top ten. V was pared by 6 bases and J by 3 bases, with 7 bases of the junction left unmatched. The germline CDR1 and CDR2 sequences are DFQATT and SNEGSKA (reference sequence). The CDR3 runs to 13 residues. Findings and caveats of the study: Once a year had passed after transplant, T-cell counts and diversity came mostly from newly produced T cells.

The sequence was collected from a boy in the first two years of life who had a stem cell transplant for SCID, so the T cells may come from the graft donor. The starting material was PBMCs, mostly from graft donor cells, obtained 360 days after TCRalphabeta/CD19-depleted stem cell transplant. J is TRBJ2-7 and V is TRBV20-1; 8 bases are a match to TRBD1. The chain's CDR3 is CSADRDRFYEQYF. The CDR3 DNA reads as TGCAGTGCGGACCGGGACAGGTTCTACGAGCAGTACTTC.